The clone carrying this T cell receptor (beta chain) was seen only a few times. What it recognizes is unknown. This entry comes from a study of T cell repertoires in cytomegalovirus infection. Study overall: Through public TCR beta signatures, both CMV infection and matching HLA type were indicated.

Germline V gene data show CDR1 as MNHEY and CDR2 as SMNVEV (reference sequence). The CDR3 has 16 amino acids. Trimming cost V 6 bases and J 8 bases, with 23 bases left between them. Overall study findings and caveats: HLA-C-restricted, CMV-specific TCR beta clonotypes were dominant ex vivo. Pooled public TCR beta family frequency picked out CMV carriers with the relevant HLA.

Each CDR3 protein is one row after TCRdb ran MiXCR on the reads. The data hold roughly 130,000 distinct CDR3 sequences, with 20% to 30% observed a single time. This clonotype originated in a human donor in good health (CMV status not recorded). Some clones in this sample may be carry-over from other donors' samples. Sequencing was carried out using PBMCs, sequenced either directly or after in vitro stimulation (not recorded which). The chain uses TRBV27 and TRBJ2-1; a weak D match, TRBD1 (5 bases). This chain's CDR3 is CASSALRVQGYHEQFF. The CDR3 DNA follows: TGTGCCAGCAGCGCCCTTCGGGTCCAGGGTTATCATGAGCAGTTCTTC.